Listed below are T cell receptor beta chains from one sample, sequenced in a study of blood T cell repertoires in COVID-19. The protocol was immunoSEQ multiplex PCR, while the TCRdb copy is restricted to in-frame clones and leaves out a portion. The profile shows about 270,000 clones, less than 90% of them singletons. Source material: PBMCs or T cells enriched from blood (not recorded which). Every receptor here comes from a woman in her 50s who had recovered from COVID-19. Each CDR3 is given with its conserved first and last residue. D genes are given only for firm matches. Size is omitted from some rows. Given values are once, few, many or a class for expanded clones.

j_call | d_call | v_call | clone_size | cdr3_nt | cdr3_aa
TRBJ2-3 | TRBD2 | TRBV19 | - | TGTGCCAGTAGTAGCGGGAGAGGGAGCACAGATACGCAGTATTTT | CASSSGRGSTDTQYF
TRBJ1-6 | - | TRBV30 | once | TGTGCCTGGAGTGACAGTGATAATTCACCCCTCCACTTT | CAWSDSDNSPLHF
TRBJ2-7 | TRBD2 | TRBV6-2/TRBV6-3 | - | TGTGCCAGCAGTAAGATAAGACTAGCATCCTACGAGCAGTACTTC | CASSKIRLASYEQYF
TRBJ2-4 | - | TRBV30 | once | TGTGCCTGGAGTAGTTCTGGGCTTGCAAACATTCAGTACTTC | CAWSSSGLANIQYF
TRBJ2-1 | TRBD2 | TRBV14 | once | TGTGCCAGCAGCCAAGATTCCCTAGCGGGAGGTAGGATTCGGTTCTTC | CASSQDSLAGGRIRFF
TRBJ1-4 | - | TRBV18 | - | TGTGCCAGCTCAGCGTTTACAGGGACCGCAACTAATGAAAAACTGTTTTTT | CASSAFTGTATNEKLFF
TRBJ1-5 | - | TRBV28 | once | TGTGCCAGCAGTTTAGGAGGGCGGGGTCAGCCCCAGCATTTT | CASSLGGRGQPQHF
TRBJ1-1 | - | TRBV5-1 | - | TGCGCCAGCAGCCCGGGACAAAAGAACACTGAAGCTTTCTTT | CASSPGQKNTEAFF
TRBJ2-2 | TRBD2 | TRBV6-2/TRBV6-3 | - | TGTGCCAGCAGTGGGGGACTAGCGGGAACATCGAACACCGGGGAGCTGTTTTTT | CASSGGLAGTSNTGELFF
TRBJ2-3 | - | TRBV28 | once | TGTGCCAGCAGTCCGACGCTTACAGGCACAGATACGCAGTATTTT | CASSPTLTGTDTQYF
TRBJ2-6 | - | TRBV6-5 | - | TGTGCCAGCACGGGACTTTCTGGGGCCAATGTCCTGACTTTC | CASTGLSGANVLTF
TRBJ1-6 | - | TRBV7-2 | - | TGTGCCAGCAGCTTACCAGGGGCTCCTAATTCACCCCTCCACTTT | CASSLPGAPNSPLHF
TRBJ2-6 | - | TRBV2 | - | TGTGCCAGCAGGGCCGACAGTGCTGGGGCCAACGTCCTGACTTTC | CASRADSAGANVLTF